The 25 T cell receptor beta chains given below trace back to one sample, sequenced in a study of a mutant IDH1 vaccine in newly diagnosed glioma. Documented time point: baseline, week 1 (first vaccination visit). Treatment meaning: pre-vaccination baseline after standard-of-care therapy. The repertoire was sequenced with immunoSEQ multiplex PCR; TCRdb's copy has only in-frame clones and lacks some. The sample records tens of thousands of clones, just under 80% being singletons. The material was PBMCs, obtained from a glioma patient treated with radiotherapy, temozolomide or both. These receptors all come from a man aged 35 to 55 with glioma. Some clones in this sample may be carry-over from other donors' samples.

This clone occurred a few times. V usage is TRBV11-2 and J usage is TRBJ2-7; 9 nucleotides line up with TRBD1. The CDR3 contains 15 residues. Germline trimming cut 6 bases from V and 0 bases from J; bases unmatched to any gene: 6. Germline V CDR1 and CDR2: SGHAT, FQNNGV. Here the CDR3 DNA reads TGTGCCAGCAGGGCGCCGACAGGGGGCTCCTACGAGCAGTACTTC. The encoded protein is CASRAPTGGSYEQYF.

The chain uses TRBV11-2 and TRBJ1-1; D not resolved. The CDR3 runs to 14 residues. V lost 1 base and J lost 1, with 7 bases in between. Germline V gene sequence: CDR1 SGHAT, CDR2 FQNNGV. The CDR3 sequence: CASSLVLRNTEAFF. The CDR3 coding sequence is TGTGCCAGCAGCTTAGTACTGAGGAACACTGAAGCTTTCTTT.

This chain uses TRBV15 with TRBJ1-5, with D uncertain. The V and J ends lost 1 base and 0 bases respectively, with 10 bases between them. Germline loops: CDR1 LNHNV, CDR2 YYDKDF (reference sequence). There are 16 residues in the CDR3. CDR3 in amino acids: CATSRGRQYSNQPQHF. CDR3 sequence (DNA): TGTGCCACCAGCAGAGGAAGACAATATAGCAATCAGCCCCAGCATTTT.

The chain couples TRBV7-9 to TRBJ1-1; TRBD1 matches 7 bases. The CDR3 contains 13 residues. V dropped 3 bases and J dropped 4; count of bases not matched to a gene: 2. The germline gives CDR1 SEHNR, CDR2 FQNEAQ (reference sequence). The CDR3 bases are TGTGCCAGCAGCTTCTACAGGGGCACTGAAGCTTTCTTT. Protein sequence: CASSFYRGTEAFF.

The chain couples TRBV11-3 to TRBJ2-2; TRBD1 matches 8 bases. Germline V lookup: CDR1 SGHNT, CDR2 YENEEA. The CDR3 extends over 16 amino acids. V dropped 5 bases and J dropped 0; count of bases not matched to a gene: 5. DNA for the CDR3: TGTGCCAGCAGCCAGGGGGCGGGCGCGAACACCGGGGAGCTGTTTTTT. The encoded protein is CASSQGAGANTGELFF.

This clone was seen only once. V usage is TRBV13 and J usage is TRBJ2-3; TRBD1 matches at 8 bases. Germline V CDR1 and CDR2: PRHDT, FYEKMQ (reference sequence). The J segment lost 1 base and the V segment lost 0 bases, leaving 0 bases of the junction unmatched. The CDR3 extends over 15 amino acids. CDR3 sequence: CASSLGTGGTDTQYF. CDR3 coding DNA: TGTGCCAGCAGCTTAGGGACAGGGGGCACAGATACGCAGTATTTT.

This clone occurred once. This rearrangement joins TRBV19 to TRBJ2-5; perhaps D is TRBD1 or TRBD2 (7 bases each). Germline CDR1 and CDR2: LNHDA and SQIVND (reference sequence). V lost 6 bases, J lost 7 bases, and 15 bases lay in between. The CDR3 totals 13 residues. The CDR3 spells CASSQGEGGTQYF. The CDR3 DNA is TGTGCCAGTAGCCAGGGGGAGGGGGGGACCCAGTACTTC.

This clone was seen a single time. The chain carries TRBV7-8 and TRBJ2-7; a possible D gene is TRBD2 (6 bases). The germline V gene has CDR1 SGHVS and CDR2 FQNEAQ. The CDR3 contains 17 residues. Trimming removed 5 bases at V and 1 base at J, with 21 bases between. The CDR3 DNA sequence: TGTGCCAGCAGCATGGAGGCATGGGGTAGCGGTTCCTACGAGCAGTACTTC. It is translated as CASSMEAWGSGSYEQYF.

The chain couples TRBV2 to TRBJ1-4; D gene uncertain. This CDR3 spans 13 amino acids. V was clipped by 5 bases and J by 8 bases, with 12 bases between them. Germline V CDR1 and CDR2: SNHLY, FYNNEI. The CDR3 sequence: CASSKLLSEKLFF. For the CDR3, the DNA is TGTGCCAGCAGTAAATTGTTATCGGAAAAACTGTTTTTT.

The J gene is TRBJ2-1, the V gene TRBV30; 9 bases are a match to TRBD2. Trimming at V came to 0 bases and at J to 3 bases, leaving 12 bases not matched to a gene. The CDR3 has 18 residues. Germline CDR1 is GTSNPN and CDR2 is SVGIG (reference sequence). As DNA, the CDR3 is TGTGCCTGGAGTGTACCTCCGGTTAGCGGGGGCCGCTACAATGAGCAGTTCTTC. It codes for CAWSVPPVSGGRYNEQFF. Looking up the rest from reference TRBV30 and TRBJ2-1 gives the full variable domain: SQTIHQWPATLVQPVGSPLSLECTVEGTSNPNLYWYRQAAGRGLQLLFYSVGIGQISSEVPQNLSASRPQDRQFILSSKKLLLSDSGFYLCAWSVPPVSGGRYNEQFFGPGTRLTVL.

The V call is TRBV4-3, the J call TRBJ1-1; D unresolved. This CDR3 comprises 16 residues. V was clipped by 1 base and J by 2 bases, with 14 bases between them. Germline loops: CDR1 LGHNA, CDR2 YSLEER. The CDR3 here is CASSQVRSGRNTEAFF. The CDR3, as DNA: TGCGCCAGCAGCCAAGTTCGCTCAGGTCGAAACACTGAAGCTTTCTTT.

V gene TRBV19 combines with J gene TRBJ1-6; D possibly corresponds to TRBD1 (6 bases). The V gene lost 4 bases and the J gene lost 7 bases, with 14 bases spanning the gap. CDR1 and CDR2 (germline): LNHDA, SQIVND (reference sequence). The CDR3 contains 15 residues. This CDR3 reads CASSTSGTQNSPLHF. The CDR3 nucleotides are TGTGCCAGTAGTACCTCCGGGACACAAAATTCACCCCTCCACTTT.

V gene TRBV6-5 combines with J gene TRBJ1-1; no clear D gene. The V and J ends lost 5 bases and 5 bases respectively, with 18 bases between them. Per the germline V gene, CDR1 is MNHEY and CDR2 is SVGAGI. The CDR3 has 15 residues. The CDR3 DNA sequence: TGTGCCAGCAGTCTACCTACCGCAGGATGGACTGAAGCTTTCTTT. Protein: CASSLPTAGWTEAFF.

This clone appeared once. The V and J genes are TRBV4-3 and TRBJ2-3; 9 nucleotides align to TRBD2. CDR1 and CDR2 from the germline V gene are LGHNA and YSLEER. With V trimmed by 0 bases and J by 2 bases, 12 bases remained unmatched. The CDR3 has 19 residues. CDR3: CASSQDWSPSGGYTDTQYF. CDR3 DNA sequence: TGCGCCAGCAGCCAAGATTGGTCCCCCAGCGGGGGGTACACAGATACGCAGTATTTT.

This clone occurred a few times. CDR3 coding DNA: TGTGCCAGCAGCCTCACGGAGGGGACTCTCTCGGATACGCAGTATTTT. Translation gives CASSLTEGTLSDTQYF. The V and J genes are TRBV4-2 and TRBJ2-3, with D perhaps matching TRBD2 (6 bases). V shed 4 bases and J shed 6 bases, with 20 bases lying between them. The CDR3 runs to 16 residues. Per the germline V gene, CDR1 is LGHNA and CDR2 is YNFKEQ.

The gene calls are TRBV12-5 and TRBJ1-5; 8 nucleotides match TRBD1. Germline loops: CDR1 LGHNT, CDR2 FRNRAP. The trim removed 1 base at V and 6 bases at J, leaving 2 bases unmatched. This CDR3 is 14 amino acids long. This CDR3 is CASGLAQGGQPQHF. CDR3 coding DNA: TGTGCTAGTGGTTTGGCACAGGGGGGTCAGCCCCAGCATTTT.

The chain combines TRBV10-2 with TRBJ2-3; 13 positions agree with TRBD2. The germline CDR1 and CDR2 sequences are WSHSY and SAAADI. This CDR3 is 15 amino acids long. With V trimmed by 7 bases and J by 6 bases, 7 bases remained unmatched. The CDR3 protein is CASTGLAGVSDTQYF. CDR3 nucleotide sequence: TGCGCCAGCACTGGACTAGCGGGGGTCTCGGATACGCAGTATTTT.

The chain uses TRBV9 and TRBJ1-2; TRBD1 matches 9 bases. With V trimmed by 3 bases and J by 7 bases, 10 bases remained unmatched. CDR1 and CDR2 (germline): SGDLS, YYNGEE. The CDR3 length is 15 residues. The CDR3 here is CASSATWGQGGGYTF. The CDR3 coding sequence is TGTGCCAGCAGCGCCACCTGGGGACAGGGTGGTGGCTACACCTTC. Full variable domain (missing parts from reference TRBV9 and TRBJ1-2): DSGVTQTPKHLITATGQRVTLRCSPRSGDLSVYWYQQSLDQGLQFLIQYYNGEERAKGNILERFSAQQFPDLHSELNLSSLELGDSALYFCASSATWGQGGGYTFGSGTRLTVV.

The chain couples TRBV4-2 to TRBJ1-1, with a possible D match to TRBD1 (5 bases). Trimming shortened V by 0 bases and J by 5 bases, and 13 bases separated the two germline ends. This CDR3 has 15 amino acids. Germline assignment: CDR1 LGHNA and CDR2 YNFKEQ. CDR3 loop: CASSQDWGRSTEAFF. The DNA for the CDR3 is TGTGCCAGCAGCCAAGATTGGGGCAGGAGTACTGAAGCTTTCTTT.

J is TRBJ1-4 and V is TRBV2; a possible D gene is TRBD1 (6 bases). CDR3 length equals 16 residues. Trimming left V 5 bases short and J 0 bases short, with 13 bases between. Germline V gives CDR1 SNHLY, CDR2 FYNNEI. CDR3 loop: CASSQGSGATNEKLFF. The DNA for the CDR3 is TGTGCCAGCAGTCAAGGGTCAGGGGCAACTAATGAAAAACTGTTTTTT.

The CDR3 reads CASSQDRSGRETQYF. CDR3 DNA sequence: TGTGCCAGCAGCCAAGATCGTAGCGGACGGGAGACCCAGTACTTC. J is TRBJ2-5 and V is TRBV4-2; TRBD2 is a possible D gene (6 bases). Trimming removed 0 bases at V and 5 bases at J, with 13 bases between. The length of the CDR3 is 15 residues. Germline CDR1 LGHNA, CDR2 YNFKEQ.

This clone occurred a few times. J is TRBJ1-1 and V is TRBV4-1; TRBD1 is a possible D gene (6 bases). CDR1 is MGHRA and CDR2 is YSYEKL in the germline V gene. The V gene lost 4 bases and the J gene lost 0 bases, with 12 bases spanning the gap. This CDR3 spans 15 amino acids. The DNA of the CDR3 is TGCGCCAGCAGCCGGACAGAGATCATGAACACTGAAGCTTTCTTT. Amino acid sequence: CASSRTEIMNTEAFF.

CDR3 sequence reads: CASSPGQDHEQYF. CDR3 DNA sequence: TGCGCCAGCAGCCCAGGACAGGATCACGAGCAGTACTTC. The chain combines TRBV5-1 with TRBJ2-7; 7 bases align to TRBD1. This CDR3 comprises 13 residues. Germline CDR1 and CDR2: SGHRS and YFSETQ. With V trimmed by 4 bases and J by 5 bases, 6 bases remained unmatched.

V usage is TRBV7-9 and J usage is TRBJ2-4; TRBD1 or TRBD2 may be the D gene (6 bases each). The CDR3 runs to 15 residues. Germline values: CDR1 SEHNR, CDR2 FQNEAQ (reference sequence). V was shortened by 3 bases and J by 6 bases, with 15 bases between the two germline ends. The CDR3 sequence is CASSFGGQGGNIQYF. CDR3 bases: TGTGCCAGCAGCTTCGGGGGACAAGGAGGAAACATTCAGTACTTC.

The chain recombines TRBV30 with TRBJ1-5; 7 positions agree with TRBD1. Germline trimming cut 2 bases from V and 0 bases from J; bases unmatched to any gene: 7. CDR1 is GTSNPN and CDR2 is SVGIG in the germline V gene (reference sequence). CDR3 length: 16 amino acids. CDR3 residues: CAWSHPGQYSNQPQHF. As DNA, the CDR3 is TGTGCCTGGAGTCATCCGGGACAGTATAGCAATCAGCCCCAGCATTTT.